This note documents a single T cell receptor beta chain sequence. Its antigen is as yet unknown. Time point in this sample: week 47, end of study. The study gave 300 ug of mutant IDH1 20-mer peptide per vaccine dose, with topical imiquimod. The protocol was immunoSEQ multiplex PCR, while the TCRdb copy is restricted to in-frame clones and leaves out a portion. The sample holds over 45,000 clones, about 80% seen once. The data belong to a study of a mutant IDH1 vaccine in newly diagnosed glioma. Background on the study: Beginning 4-6 weeks after radiotherapy alone, or with temozolomide cycles, vaccination took place.

This TCR derives from a middle-aged man with glioma. The input for sequencing was PBMCs, taken from a glioma patient whose treatment included an IDH1 peptide vaccine.

The CDR3: CASGDSGDTDTQYF. The CDR3 DNA follows: TGTGCCAGCGGTGATAGCGGGGACACAGATACGCAGTATTTT. The chain is built from TRBV6-6 and TRBJ2-3; TRBD2 matches at 8 bases. The V segment lost 8 bases and the J segment 2 bases; nucleotides outside the gene matches: 6. Germline V gives CDR1 MNHNY, CDR2 SVGAGI (reference sequence). The CDR3 length is 14 residues.